Shown below are 22 T cell receptor beta chains from a single sample sequenced in a study of blood T cell repertoires in COVID-19. Only in-frame clones appear in the TCRdb table, and some are missing; sequencing was by immunoSEQ multiplex PCR. The sample contains around 450,000 clones, about 85% of which appear only once. Sequencing was performed on PBMCs or T cells enriched from blood (not recorded which). These receptor sequences come from a woman aged 18 to 35 with acute COVID-19.

The chain uses TRBV2 and TRBJ1-4; 7 nucleotides match TRBD1. This CDR3 spans 15 amino acids. The germline gives CDR1 SNHLY, CDR2 FYNNEI. V lost 2 bases and J lost 1; bases outside the gene matches: 1. For the CDR3, the DNA is TGTGCCAGCAGTGAAAACAGGGGAACTAATGAAAAACTGTTTTTT. Encoded protein: CASSENRGTNEKLFF.

The V gene is TRBV28, the J gene TRBJ2-7, with 8 bases identical to TRBD2. The V segment lost 1 base and the J segment 6 bases; nucleotides outside the gene matches: 2. Germline values: CDR1 MDHEN, CDR2 SYDVKM. This CDR3 has 13 residues. CDR3 DNA sequence: TGTGCCAGCAGTTTATCGGGGGGGCTCGAGCAGTACTTC. Its translation: CASSLSGGLEQYF. The variable domain in full, completed from reference TRBV28 and TRBJ2-7, reads DVKVTQSSRYLVKRTGEKVFLECVQDMDHENMFWYRQDPGLGLRLIYFSYDVKMKEKGDIPEGYSVSREKKERFSLILESASTNQTSMYLCASSLSGGLEQYFGPGTRLTVT.

In DNA form, the CDR3 reads TGTGCCAGCAGCCAAATCAGTTCGGGAAGTAGGGTGGAGGAGCAGTACTTC. It specifies CASSQISSGSRVEEQYF. The chain joins TRBV4-2 to TRBJ2-7, with D possibly being TRBD2 (5 bases). The germline V gene encodes CDR1 LGHNA and CDR2 YNFKEQ. The CDR3 runs 17 residues. The V end was cut by 2 bases, the J end by 7 bases, with 24 bases between.

The J gene is TRBJ2-1, the V gene TRBV2; 12 nucleotides align to TRBD2. CDR3 length: 14 amino acids. Unmatched junction bases numbered 14, after V lost 8 bases and J lost 15 bases. In germline, CDR1 is SNHLY, CDR2 FYNNEI. The CDR3 region is CASFPGLAGRGRFF. The CDR3 DNA reads as TGTGCCAGCTTCCCTGGACTAGCGGGGAGAGGGCGGTTCTTC.

J is TRBJ1-2 and V is TRBV5-4, with 9 positions matching TRBD1. After removal of 3 bases from V and 3 bases from J, the junction contained 6 bases not matched to a gene. The CDR3 extends over 15 amino acids. The germline gives CDR1 SGHNT, CDR2 YYREEE (reference sequence). Here the CDR3 DNA reads TGTGCCAGCAGCTCGGACAGGGGCCCCCACTATGGCTACACCTTC. The encoded protein is CASSSDRGPHYGYTF. Combining the CDR3 with reference TRBV5-4 and TRBJ1-2 gives the whole variable domain ETGVTQSPTHLIKTRGQQVTLRCSSQSGHNTVSWYQQALGQGPQFIFQYYREEENGRGNFPPRFSGLQFPNYSSELNVNALELDDSALYLCASSSDRGPHYGYTFGSGTRLTVV.

The rearrangement uses TRBV6-1 and TRBJ1-3; no firm D call. This CDR3 is built from 15 residues. Germline assignment: CDR1 MNHNS and CDR2 SASEGT. With 1 base removed from V and 0 bases from J, the gap between germline ends came to 7 bases. In nucleotides, the CDR3 is TGTGCCAGCAGTGAAGTATACAGCTCTGGAAACACCATATATTTT. It encodes CASSEVYSSGNTIYF.

The chain employs TRBV7-6 and TRBJ1-1; 10 nucleotides line up with TRBD1. The V gene's germline CDR1 is SGHVS and CDR2 FNYEAQ. CDR3 size: 17 residues. Trimming took 3 bases from V and 1 from J; bases not matched to a gene: 8. CDR3 in amino acids: CASSFSDRGPRNTEAFF. In DNA form, the CDR3 reads TGTGCCAGCAGCTTTTCAGACAGGGGGCCTCGGAACACTGAAGCTTTCTTT.

J is TRBJ1-2 and V is TRBV4-3; perhaps TRBD1 as D (5 bases). The V and J ends lost 6 bases and 5 bases respectively, with 13 bases between them. The CDR3 sequence is 13 residues long. CDR1 and CDR2 (germline): LGHNA, YSLEER. The CDR3 protein is CASSEGEDYGYTF. The CDR3, as DNA: TGCGCCAGCAGTGAAGGGGAAGATTATGGCTACACCTTC.

The chain employs TRBV2 and TRBJ1-6; D not certain. The CDR3 has 11 amino acids. CDR1 is SNHLY, CDR2 FYNNEI, per germline. V was clipped by 8 bases and J by 7 bases, with 6 bases between them. The CDR3 protein is CASGENSPLHF. CDR3 nucleotide sequence: TGTGCCAGCGGGGAGAATTCACCCCTCCACTTT.

V is TRBV6-5 and J is TRBJ1-3; 7 positions match TRBD1. Germline loops: CDR1 MNHEY, CDR2 SVGAGI. This CDR3 comprises 14 residues. V was pared by 4 bases and J by 3 bases, with 3 bases of the junction left unmatched. The CDR3 region is CASSSGDSGNTIYF. As DNA, the CDR3 is TGTGCCAGCAGTTCCGGGGACAGTGGAAACACCATATATTTT.

V gene TRBV4-1 combines with J gene TRBJ2-7; D gene uncertain. The ends were cut back, 4 bases at V and 3 bases at J, with 16 bases in the middle. Germline V CDR1 and CDR2: MGHRA, YSYEKL. CDR3 length: 15 residues. CDR3 coding DNA: TGCGCCAGCAGCCGAGAGATGTGGCTTAACTACGAGCAGTACTTC. Its protein is CASSREMWLNYEQYF.

The J gene is TRBJ2-3, the V gene TRBV6-1, with 12 bases aligning to TRBD1. V dropped 2 bases and J dropped 4; count of bases not matched to a gene: 4. Looked up from germline, CDR1 is MNHNS and CDR2 is SASEGT. The length of the CDR3 is 16 residues. CDR3 nucleotides: TGTGCCAGCAGTGAAATGGGACAGGGGGCTGCAGATACGCAGTATTTT. Residues: CASSEMGQGAADTQYF.

The chain links TRBV9 to TRBJ1-5; no firm D call. Germline lookup yields CDR1 SGDLS and CDR2 YYNGEE. Trimming took off 4 bases at V and 7 bases at J, with 12 bases between the two ends. The CDR3 length is 13 residues. The CDR3: CASSPTPGQPQHF. In DNA, the CDR3 is TGTGCCAGCAGCCCGACCCCGGGGCAGCCCCAGCATTTT.

About this clone: Other DNA sequences in the sample encode the same CDR3. This chain links TRBV11-3 with TRBJ2-5; D is unclear. The CDR3 consists of 15 residues. CDR1 and CDR2 from the germline V gene are SGHNT and YENEEA. The V end was cut by 1 base, the J end by 2 bases, with 11 bases between. The CDR3 DNA follows: TGTGCCAGCAGCTTAGGGTTCCGCGGACAAGAGACCCAGTACTTC. Its translation is CASSLGFRGQETQYF.

V and J are TRBV5-1 and TRBJ2-1; D is possibly TRBD2 (5 bases). Between the trimmed V and J ends, which lost 0 bases and 0 bases, there was a span of 13 bases. Germline V gene lookup returns CDR1 SGHRS and CDR2 YFSETQ. This CDR3 has 17 residues. Here the CDR3 DNA reads TGCGCCAGCAGCTTGGCGTGGACGGGGAGCTCCTACAATGAGCAGTTCTTC. It codes for CASSLAWTGSSYNEQFF.

J is TRBJ1-4 and V is TRBV23-1; TRBD1 is a possible D gene (6 bases). TRBV23-1 is an ORF, and what it does is uncertain. With 4 bases removed from V and 0 bases from J, the gap between germline ends came to 9 bases. The CDR3 contains 15 residues. The CDR3 loop is CASSRTGSTNEKLFF. The CDR3 nucleotides are TGCGCCAGCAGTCGAACAGGGTCAACTAATGAAAAACTGTTTTTT.

The V call is TRBV30, the J call TRBJ1-2; 11 bases align to TRBD1. Germline values: CDR1 GTSNPN, CDR2 SVGIG (reference sequence). The CDR3 consists of 14 residues. V lost 2 bases to trimming and J lost 7 bases; unmatched junction nucleotides: 6. The CDR3 sequence is CAWSRGTGGFGYTF. CDR3 bases: TGTGCCTGGAGTAGGGGGACAGGGGGGTTTGGCTACACCTTC.

This chain joins TRBV2 and TRBJ1-4, with TRBD1 identical over 8 bases. Germline CDR1 and CDR2: SNHLY and FYNNEI. The CDR3 sequence is 15 residues long. V lost 6 bases to trimming and J lost 4 bases; unmatched junction nucleotides: 7. As DNA, the CDR3 is TGTGCCAGCAGGCCGGGACAGGCCTTTAATGAAAAACTGTTTTTT. Translated, it gives CASRPGQAFNEKLFF.

This clone came up once. This chain uses TRBV29-1 with TRBJ2-3; TRBD1 aligns across 7 bases. CDR1 SQVTM and CDR2 ANQGSEA come from the germline V gene. V shed 5 bases, J shed 7 bases, and the junction held 6 bases outside the gene matches. CDR3 length: 12 residues. In nucleotides, the CDR3 is TGCAGCGTTTTAGGACAGGCATATACGCAGTATTTT. Amino acid sequence: CSVLGQAYTQYF.

CDR3 nucleotide sequence: TGTGCCAGCAGCCGGGGGGTCATGCGCGACACTGAAGCTTTCTTT. The encoded protein is CASSRGVMRDTEAFF. This sequence joins TRBV7-9 and TRBJ1-1; possible D gene TRBD1, 5 bases. This CDR3 is built from 15 residues. From germline, CDR1 is SEHNR and CDR2 FQNEAQ (reference sequence). The ends were cut back, 5 bases at V and 3 bases at J, with 16 bases in the middle.

The rearrangement uses TRBV6-5 and TRBJ1-2; D is unclear. Trimming left V 6 bases short and J 7 bases short, with 21 bases between. The CDR3 extends over 15 amino acids. CDR1 and CDR2 from the germline V gene are MNHEY and SVGAGI. CDR3 sequence (DNA): TGTGCCAGCAGCCCCGTGGAGGGAAGGTCCTCTGGCTACACCTTC. Translation gives CASSPVEGRSSGYTF.

This clone occurred a few times. CDR3 sequence: CASSTGQRARNQPQHF. The CDR3 region has the DNA TGTGCCAGTAGTACGGGACAGCGCGCCCGGAATCAGCCCCAGCATTTT. V usage is TRBV19 and J usage is TRBJ1-5, with TRBD1 identical over 7 bases. V lost 4 bases and J lost 4; bases outside the gene matches: 10. Germline assignment: CDR1 LNHDA and CDR2 SQIVND (reference sequence). The CDR3 has 16 residues.